These 4 T cell receptor beta chains share one sample of origin, sequenced in a study of cytomegalovirus exposure and HLA in healthy donors. Both 60 Vbeta primers and 13 Jbeta primers went into the PCR. This table comes from immunoSEQ multiplex PCR, and its TCRdb copy is limited to in-frame clones, with some not included. The sample lists 150,000 to 200,000 clones, approximately 81% occurring once. The source material was PBMCs. The receptors shown here come from a woman aged 45-65 years in good health and CMV-seronegative.

The V and J genes are TRBV2 and TRBJ1-4; TRBD1 aligns across 8 bases. CDR3 length equals 15 residues. The trim removed 4 bases at V and 8 bases at J, leaving 9 bases unmatched. Germline V lookup: CDR1 SNHLY, CDR2 FYNNEI. The CDR3 sequence is CASSVGDRPGEKLFF. In DNA, the CDR3 is TGTGCCAGCAGTGTCGGGGACAGGCCGGGGGAAAAACTGTTTTTT.

The chain links TRBV19 to TRBJ2-5, with D uncertain. The J call is in doubt because the DNA end fits TRBJ2-7 better. The CDR3 loop spans 14 amino acids. Germline V CDR1 and CDR2: LNHDA, SQIVND (reference sequence). The CDR3 loop is CASRGYADSYEQYF. The CDR3 coding sequence is TGTGCCAGTAGAGGATATGCGGACTCCTACGAGCAGTACTTC.

This clone came up once. CDR3: CASTREDWGNEQFF. In DNA form, the CDR3 reads TGTGCCAGCACCCGGGAGGATTGGGGGAATGAGCAGTTCTTC. V usage is TRBV5-4 and J usage is TRBJ2-1, with 7 positions matching TRBD2. From germline, CDR1 is SGHNT and CDR2 YYREEE (reference sequence). CDR3 size: 14 residues. The junction had 10 bases not matched to a gene; V was cut back by 6 bases and J by 7 bases. Full variable domain (outside the CDR3, taken from reference TRBV5-4 and TRBJ2-1): ETGVTQSPTHLIKTRGQQVTLRCSSQSGHNTVSWYQQALGQGPQFIFQYYREEENGRGNFPPRFSGLQFPNYSSELNVNALELDDSALYLCASTREDWGNEQFFGPGTRLTVL.

The chain recombines TRBV15 with TRBJ2-5; maybe TRBD1 (6 bases). Germline CDR1 and CDR2: LNHNV and YYDKDF (reference sequence). The CDR3 sequence is 12 residues long. V gave up 9 bases and J gave up 2 bases, with 10 bases separating them. The CDR3: CATQTGQETQYF. In nucleotides, the CDR3 is TGTGCCACTCAGACAGGACAAGAGACCCAGTACTTC. Combining the CDR3 with reference TRBV15 and TRBJ2-5 gives the whole variable domain DAMVIQNPRYQVTQFGKPVTLSCSQTLNHNVMYWYQQKSSQAPKLLFHYYDKDFNNEADTPDNFQSRRPNTSFCFLDIRSPGLGDTAMYLCATQTGQETQYFGPGTRLLVL.